This TCR beta chain is from a study of cytomegalovirus exposure and HLA in healthy donors. The PCR used 60 Vbeta and 13 Jbeta primers. The method was immunoSEQ multiplex PCR; TCRdb's version includes in-frame clones alone and lacks a portion of them. Of about 160,000 clones detected, over 65% appear once; the ten largest clones hold around 0.71%. This receptor was obtained from a female donor in good health and CMV-seronegative. The sequencing input was PBMCs.

DNA of the CDR3: TGTGCCAGCAGCCAAGGCAGTAGCAATCAGCCCCAGCATTTT. This encodes CASSQGSSNQPQHF. The chain couples TRBV4-2 to TRBJ1-5; D is uncertain. Germline V CDR1 and CDR2: LGHNA, YNFKEQ. Trimming removed 1 base at V and 0 bases at J, with 4 bases between. This CDR3 contains 14 residues.